The clone carrying this T cell receptor beta chain was found many times. Per the germline V gene, CDR1 is SNHLY and CDR2 is FYNNEI. Germline trimming cut 6 bases from V and 7 bases from J; bases unmatched to any gene: 11. The CDR3 loop spans 16 amino acids. The sample belongs to a study of read filtering for tumor transcriptome and immune sequencing. Study-level background: Among patients, some 17 were male and approximately 15 female, aged about 45 to 90 (mean about 72). RNA-seq yielded only roughly 75 to 1273 TCR reads, IR-seq about 4.05 to 11 million.

The library was built from roughly 400 ng RNA with molecular barcoded adaptors for alpha/delta and beta/gamma chains. TCRdb re-called the reads with MiXCR, one entry per CDR3 protein. The repertoire has around 130,000 distinct CDR3 sequences, 10% to 15% of them found once; the top ten carry around 10%. The specimen sequenced was a population of CD138-negative cells sorted from bone marrow. The rearrangement links TRBV2 to TRBJ2-1, with 11 nucleotides matching TRBD2. This TCR came from a donor aged 40 or older with multiple myeloma. This chain's CDR3 is CASRALTSGSVNEQFF. DNA for the CDR3: TGTGCCAGCAGGGCACTCACTAGCGGGAGTGTGAATGAGCAGTTCTTC.